Below are 14 T cell receptor beta chains sequenced from a single sample in a study of shared clonotypes between healthy human individuals. Some clones are missing from TCRdb's copy, which holds only in-frame ones; the method was immunoSEQ multiplex PCR. The sample holds roughly 1 million clones, about 74% seen once. The sample consisted of memory CD4+ T cells sorted from blood. Specified subset: CD45RA-negative fraction. The source is a man in his late teens or twenties in good health.

This clone showed up just a few times. The chain couples TRBV9 to TRBJ2-2; D might be TRBD1 or TRBD2, each matching 7 bases. Between the trimmed V and J ends, which lost 10 bases and 2 bases, there was a span of 21 bases. This CDR3 region has 16 residues. Germline CDR1 SGDLS, CDR2 YYNGEE. DNA for the CDR3: TGTGCCTCGACCTACATGGGAGGGGGCAACACCGGGGAGCTGTTTTTT. It yields the protein CASTYMGGGNTGELFF.

The gene calls are TRBV7-9 and TRBJ2-7; D is uncertain. CDR1 is SEHNR and CDR2 is FQNEAQ in the germline V gene (reference sequence). V was clipped by 1 base and J by 3 bases, with 10 bases between them. This CDR3 is built from 14 residues. The CDR3 loop reads CASSLGTADYEQYF. CDR3 nucleotide sequence: TGTGCCAGCAGCTTAGGGACGGCAGACTACGAGCAGTACTTC.

Turning to this clone: Other DNA variants within this sample encode the same CDR3. The rearrangement links TRBV10-3 to TRBJ2-7; D is ambiguous. The CDR3 is 12 amino acids. The V end lost 0 bases, the J end lost 5 bases, and 5 bases lay between the germline ends. Germline lookup yields CDR1 ENHRY and CDR2 SYGVKD. CDR3 DNA: TGTGCCATCAGTGAGTCGGGGAACGAGCAGTACTTC. This sequence encodes CAISESGNEQYF.

In the case of this clone: This sample also contains other DNA sequences that code for the same CDR3. This sequence joins TRBV30 and TRBJ1-2; 7 bases are a match to TRBD1. The V and J ends lost 2 bases and 4 bases, in that order; junction bases with no gene match: 1. Germline values: CDR1 GTSNPN, CDR2 SVGIG (reference sequence). CDR3 length: 12 residues. The CDR3 DNA reads as TGTGCCTGGAGTCGGGACAGCTATGGCTACACCTTC. This codes for CAWSRDSYGYTF.

V and J are TRBV5-1 and TRBJ2-7, with D perhaps assigned TRBD1 or TRBD2 (5 bases each). Germline values: CDR1 SGHRS, CDR2 YFSETQ. Trimming removed 4 bases from V and 0 bases from J, with 14 bases in between. This CDR3 is 15 amino acids long. This CDR3 is CASSEGRLTSYEQYF. The CDR3 coding sequence is TGCGCCAGCAGCGAGGGACGTCTTACCTCCTACGAGCAGTACTTC.

This sequence joins TRBV10-1 and TRBJ2-1, with 9 positions matching TRBD2. The ends lost 6 bases at V and 5 bases at J; junction bases unmatched: 5. Per the germline V gene, CDR1 is WNHNN and CDR2 is SYGVQD (reference sequence). This CDR3 has 14 residues. The CDR3 DNA reads TGCGCCAGCAGCTCCGGGACTAGCAACAATGAGCAGTTCTTC. Its translation: CASSSGTSNNEQFF.

The V call is TRBV7-8, the J call TRBJ1-6; possibly TRBD1 for D (6 bases). The CDR3 runs to 17 residues. V was trimmed by 5 bases and J by 2 bases, leaving 16 bases between them. Germline assignment: CDR1 SGHVS and CDR2 FQNEAQ. The CDR3 loop is CASSPVTGSPYNSPLHF. The CDR3 DNA reads TGTGCCAGCAGCCCCGTAACAGGGAGCCCCTATAATTCACCCCTCCACTTT.

This chain connects TRBV19 to TRBJ1-1; weak D call: TRBD1 (6 bases). Per germline, CDR1 LNHDA and CDR2 SQIVND (reference sequence). V was shortened by 6 bases and J by 10 bases, with 12 bases between the two germline ends. The CDR3 has 11 amino acids. CDR3 nucleotides: TGTGCCAGTAGGAGGGGCAGGGGAGCTTTCTTT. It yields the protein CASRRGRGAFF.

The J gene is TRBJ2-3, the V gene TRBV5-1; TRBD2 might be the D (7 bases). The germline gives CDR1 SGHRS, CDR2 YFSETQ. Trimming took 1 base from V and 6 from J, leaving 15 bases between them. This CDR3 spans 15 amino acids. The CDR3 loop reads CASSLTAGAGDTQYF. Written as DNA, the CDR3 is TGCGCCAGCAGCTTGACCGCGGGGGCTGGCGATACGCAGTATTTT.

This clone was found a few times. This chain connects TRBV5-6 to TRBJ2-2; TRBD2 agrees at 15 bases. With 3 bases clipped from V and 5 bases from J, the junction kept 5 bases outside the gene matches. The CDR3 contains 17 residues. CDR1 SGHDT and CDR2 YYEEEE come from the germline V gene. The CDR3 spells CASSSGLAGGGTGELFF. CDR3 DNA sequence: TGTGCCAGCAGCTCCGGACTAGCGGGAGGGGGGACCGGGGAGCTGTTTTTT.

The rearrangement uses TRBV5-1 and TRBJ2-5; the match to TRBD1 covers 7 bases. The trim removed 4 bases at V and 3 bases at J, leaving 9 bases unmatched. The germline gives CDR1 SGHRS, CDR2 YFSETQ. The CDR3 totals 15 residues. The CDR3 DNA reads TGCGCCAGCAGCGAAACCGGGACAGCGAAAGAGACCCAGTACTTC. It yields the protein CASSETGTAKETQYF.

This clone was seen once. The CDR3 region is CASSGTRNTEAFF. In nucleotides, the CDR3 is TGTGCCAGCAGTGGGACCAGGAATACTGAAGCTTTCTTT. The genes are TRBV6-1 and TRBJ1-1; D remains unclear. The V and J ends lost 4 bases and 5 bases respectively, with 11 bases between them. Germline V gene data show CDR1 as MNHNS and CDR2 as SASEGT. The CDR3 sequence is 13 residues long.

The V gene is TRBV28, the J gene TRBJ1-2; tentative D call: TRBD1 (5 bases). The V and J ends lost 10 bases and 6 bases respectively, with 24 bases between them. This CDR3 is built from 15 residues. Germline-derived CDR1 and CDR2 are MDHEN and SYDVKM. The CDR3 here is CATREGGGAENGYTF. The DNA for the CDR3 is TGTGCCACCCGCGAAGGAGGAGGGGCGGAGAATGGCTACACCTTC.

The V gene is TRBV7-2, the J gene TRBJ2-1, with D possibly being TRBD1 or TRBD2 (5 bases each). Germline loops: CDR1 SGHTA, CDR2 FQGNSA. This CDR3 has 12 residues. V was trimmed by 5 bases and J by 9 bases, leaving 11 bases between them. CDR3 coding DNA: TGTGCCAGCAGCCTCGACAGCGGTGAGCAGTTCTTC. It specifies CASSLDSGEQFF.